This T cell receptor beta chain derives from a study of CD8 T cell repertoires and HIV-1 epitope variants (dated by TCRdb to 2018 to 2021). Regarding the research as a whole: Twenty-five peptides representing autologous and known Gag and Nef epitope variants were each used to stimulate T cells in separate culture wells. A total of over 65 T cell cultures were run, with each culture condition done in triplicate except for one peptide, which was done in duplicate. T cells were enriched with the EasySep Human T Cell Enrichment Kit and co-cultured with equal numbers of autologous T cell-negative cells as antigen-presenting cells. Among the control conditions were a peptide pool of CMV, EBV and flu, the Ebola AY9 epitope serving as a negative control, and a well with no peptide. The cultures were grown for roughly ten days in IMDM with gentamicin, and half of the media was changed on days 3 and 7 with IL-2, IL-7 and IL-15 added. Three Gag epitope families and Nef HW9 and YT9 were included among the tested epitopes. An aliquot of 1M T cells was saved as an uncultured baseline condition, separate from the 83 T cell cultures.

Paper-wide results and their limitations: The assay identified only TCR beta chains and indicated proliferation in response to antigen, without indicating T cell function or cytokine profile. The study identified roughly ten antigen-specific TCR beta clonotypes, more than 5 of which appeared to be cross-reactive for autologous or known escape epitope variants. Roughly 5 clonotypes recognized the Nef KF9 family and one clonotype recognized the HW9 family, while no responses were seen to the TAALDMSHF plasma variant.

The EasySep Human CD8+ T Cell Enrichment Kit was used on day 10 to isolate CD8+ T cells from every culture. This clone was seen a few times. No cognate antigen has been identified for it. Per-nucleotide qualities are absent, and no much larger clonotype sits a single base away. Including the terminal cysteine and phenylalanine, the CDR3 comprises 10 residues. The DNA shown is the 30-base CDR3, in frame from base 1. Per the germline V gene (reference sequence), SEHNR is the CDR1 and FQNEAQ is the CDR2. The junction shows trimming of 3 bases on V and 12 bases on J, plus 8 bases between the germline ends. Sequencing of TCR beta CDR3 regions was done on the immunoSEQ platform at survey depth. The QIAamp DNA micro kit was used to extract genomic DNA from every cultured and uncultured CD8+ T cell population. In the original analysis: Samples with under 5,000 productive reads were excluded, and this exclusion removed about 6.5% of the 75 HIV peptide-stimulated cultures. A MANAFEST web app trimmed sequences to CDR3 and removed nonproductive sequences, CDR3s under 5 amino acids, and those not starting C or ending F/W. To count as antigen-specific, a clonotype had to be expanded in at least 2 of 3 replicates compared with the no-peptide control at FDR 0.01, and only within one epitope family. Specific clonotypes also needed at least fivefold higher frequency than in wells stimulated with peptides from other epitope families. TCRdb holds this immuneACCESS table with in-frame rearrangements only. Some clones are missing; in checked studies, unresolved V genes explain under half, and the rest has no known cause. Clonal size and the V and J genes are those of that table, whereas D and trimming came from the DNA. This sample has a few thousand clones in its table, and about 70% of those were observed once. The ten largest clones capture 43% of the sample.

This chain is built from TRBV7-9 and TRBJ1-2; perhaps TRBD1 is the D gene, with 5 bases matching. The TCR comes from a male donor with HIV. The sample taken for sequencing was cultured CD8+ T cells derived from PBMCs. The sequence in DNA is TGTGCCAGCAGCTTTGGGGGGGACACCTTC. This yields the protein CASSFGGDTF.